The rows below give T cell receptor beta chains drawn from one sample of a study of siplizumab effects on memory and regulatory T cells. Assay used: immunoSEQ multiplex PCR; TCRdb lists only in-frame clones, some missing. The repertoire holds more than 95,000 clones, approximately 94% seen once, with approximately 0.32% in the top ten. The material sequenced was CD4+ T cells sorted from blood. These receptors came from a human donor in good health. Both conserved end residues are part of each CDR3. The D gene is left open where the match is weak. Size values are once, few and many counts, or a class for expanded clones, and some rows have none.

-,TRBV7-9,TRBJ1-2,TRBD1,TGTGCCAGCAGCCCTCAAGGGGGCGGGTTCGATGGCTACACCTTC,CASSPQGGGFDGYTF
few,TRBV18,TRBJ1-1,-,TGTGCCAGCTCACCAGGGAACACTGAAGCTTTCTTT,CASSPGNTEAFF
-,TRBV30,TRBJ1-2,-,TGTGCCTGGAGTGTTGGGGGTAGTCGGAGCTATGGCTACACCTTC,CAWSVGGSRSYGYTF
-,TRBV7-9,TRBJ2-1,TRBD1,TGTGCCAGCAGCACGGGGACAGGGGGAGCTTTTGAGCAGTTCTTC,CASSTGTGGAFEQFF
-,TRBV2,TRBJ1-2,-,TGTGCCAGCAGTGAAGTCCGGGGCTACACCTTC,CASSEVRGYTF
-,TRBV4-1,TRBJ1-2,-,TGCGCCAGCAGCCCGAGGGATACAGACCTACTAGGCTATGGCTACACCTTC,CASSPRDTDLLGYGYTF
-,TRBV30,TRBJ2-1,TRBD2,TGTGCCTGGACAGCGGGAGGGAATGAGCAGTTCTTC,CAWTAGGNEQFF
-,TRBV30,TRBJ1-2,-,TGTGCCTGGAGGGGGTTGGCGGAGGGCTACACCTTC,CAWRGLAEGYTF
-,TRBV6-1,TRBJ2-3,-,TGTGCCAGCATACAGGAGAACACAGATACGCAGTATTTT,CASIQENTDTQYF
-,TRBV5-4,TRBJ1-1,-,TGTGCCAGCAGCTTGGAACCGATCCACACTGAAGCTTTCTTT,CASSLEPIHTEAFF
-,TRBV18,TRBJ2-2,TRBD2,TGTGCCAGCTCACCCCCGACTAGCGGGAGAGTCCAGATCCCCACCGGGGAGCTGTTTTTT,CASSPPTSGRVQIPTGELFF